This TCR beta chain was sequenced for a study of blood T cell repertoires in COVID-19. Study details: Some COVID-19 samples were acute and others convalescent; all came from the United States, Italy and Spain. T cells, B-cell-depleted T cells, or PBMCs supplied cDNA or gDNA.

Unmatched junction bases numbered 2, after V lost 2 bases and J lost 3 bases. This CDR3 is 14 amino acids long. CDR1 and CDR2 from the germline V gene are SNHLY and FYNNEI. Per the study methods: For nucleated cells, counts were estimated from reference gene primer amplification. Only in-frame clones appear in the TCRdb table, and some are missing; sequencing was by immunoSEQ multiplex PCR. V, J and clone size were drawn from that table, and D and trimming were deduced from the DNA. The sample has roughly 300,000 clones; roughly four fifths are singletons. Sequencing used peripheral blood. This receptor was identified in a woman aged 45-60 years who had recovered from COVID-19. The chain is built from TRBV2 and TRBJ1-2, with 8 bases lining up with TRBD1. The CDR3: CASSEQGADYGYTF. CDR3 DNA: TGTGCCAGCAGTGAACAGGGGGCGGACTATGGCTACACCTTC.